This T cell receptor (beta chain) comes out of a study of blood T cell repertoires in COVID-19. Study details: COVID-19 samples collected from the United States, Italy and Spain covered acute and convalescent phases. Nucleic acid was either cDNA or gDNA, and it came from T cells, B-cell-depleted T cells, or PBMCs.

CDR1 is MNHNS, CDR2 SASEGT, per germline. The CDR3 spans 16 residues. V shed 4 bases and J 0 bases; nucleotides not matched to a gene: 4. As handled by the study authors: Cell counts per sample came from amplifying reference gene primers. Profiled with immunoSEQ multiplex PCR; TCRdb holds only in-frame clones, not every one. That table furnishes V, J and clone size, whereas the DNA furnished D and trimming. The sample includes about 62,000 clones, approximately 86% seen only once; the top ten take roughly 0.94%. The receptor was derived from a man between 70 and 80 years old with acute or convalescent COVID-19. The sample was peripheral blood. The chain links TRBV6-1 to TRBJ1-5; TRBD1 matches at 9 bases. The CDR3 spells CASSVGTGYSNQPQHF. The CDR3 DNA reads TGTGCCAGCAGTGTGGGGACAGGGTATAGCAATCAGCCCCAGCATTTT.